The next 28 T cell receptor beta chains were all read from a single sample in a study of blood T cells in healthy people across ages. A second PCR of about 6 to 12 cycles used a sample-barcoded 5' primer and a J-beta primer mix. TCRdb reprocessed the 5' RACE reads via MiXCR and lists one record per CDR3 protein. Here the sample spans roughly 1,700,000 distinct CDR3 sequences, roughly 27% being singletons. Source material: blood. The receptors were sampled from a woman aged 30 to 39 in good health.

The chain recombines TRBV5-1 with TRBJ2-2, with D possibly matching TRBD1 (5 bases). Germline CDR1 and CDR2: SGHRS and YFSETQ. The CDR3 totals 16 residues. V was shortened by 3 bases and J by 1 base, with 13 bases between the two germline ends. CDR3 region: CASSSSGARNTGELFF. The CDR3 nucleotides are TGCGCCAGCAGCTCTTCTGGGGCGCGGAACACCGGGGAGCTGTTTTTT.

A word on this clonotype: An end of the junction differs from the germline gene, which may be a read error. The chain recombines TRBV9 with TRBJ2-2; D possibly uses TRBD1 or TRBD2 (5 bases each). The CDR3 is 15 residues long. Germline V lookup: CDR1 SGDLS, CDR2 YYNGEE. The CDR3 loop is CASSERQVGTGERFF. In nucleotides, the CDR3 is TGTGCCAGCAGCGAGCGCCAGGTGGGGACCGGGGAGCGGTTTTTT.

This clonotype was seen many times. The rearrangement links TRBV10-2 to TRBJ2-1, with D perhaps TRBD1 (5 bases). The CDR3 covers 12 residues. CDR1 is WSHSY, CDR2 SAAADI, per germline. V lost 4 bases and J lost 8, with 9 bases in between. The CDR3 region has the DNA TGCGCCAGCAGTGCGCTACAGGATGAGCAGTTCTTC. As protein: CASSALQDEQFF.

The chain carries TRBV24-1 and TRBJ2-2, with D hard to call. The CDR3 is made up of 13 amino acids. The germline V and J ends were trimmed by 4 bases and 2 bases, with 4 bases remaining between them. From germline, CDR1 is KGHDR and CDR2 SFDVKD. The CDR3 is CATSEPNTGELFF. CDR3 in DNA: TGTGCCACCAGTGAACCTAACACCGGGGAGCTGTTTTTT.

This clonotype appeared a few times. The gene calls are TRBV28 and TRBJ1-5; 9 bases agree with TRBD1. The V gene end was trimmed by 7 bases and the J gene end by 3 bases; junction bases not matched to a gene: 10. The CDR3 extends over 16 amino acids. In germline, CDR1 is MDHEN, CDR2 SYDVKM. The CDR3 reads CASTFRDRAFNQPQHF. The CDR3 nucleotides are TGTGCCAGCACCTTCAGGGACAGGGCCTTCAATCAGCCCCAGCATTTT.

This clonotype was recorded a few times. V and J are TRBV6-5 and TRBJ2-7; TRBD2 might be the D (7 bases). The ends were cut back, 5 bases at V and 3 bases at J, with 17 bases in the middle. The germline gives CDR1 MNHEY, CDR2 SVGAGI. The CDR3 spans 15 residues. CDR3 in amino acids: CASSAPGGHRYEQYF. DNA of the CDR3: TGTGCCAGCAGTGCCCCCGGGGGGCACCGCTACGAGCAGTACTTC.

A few counts support this clonotype. V usage is TRBV6-5 and J usage is TRBJ2-1; possibly TRBD2 for D (7 bases). CDR3 length: 14 amino acids. V was pared by 7 bases and J by 5 bases, with 15 bases between. Germline V gene data show CDR1 as MNHEY and CDR2 as SVGAGI. For the CDR3, the DNA is TGTGCCAGCATAAAGGGGGGGCCCCACAATGAGCAGTTCTTC. It codes for CASIKGGPHNEQFF.

In this sample, this clonotype turned up a few times. The rearrangement links TRBV6-6 to TRBJ2-3; 7 bases line up with TRBD2. In germline, CDR1 is MNHNY, CDR2 SVGAGI (reference sequence). The CDR3 length is 14 residues. V dropped 6 bases and J dropped 2; count of bases not matched to a gene: 5. CDR3: CASRLGLPTDTQYF. The CDR3 DNA follows: TGTGCCAGCAGGTTGGGACTACCCACAGATACGCAGTATTTT.

The chain uses TRBV12-3 or TRBV12-4 and TRBJ2-1; D is unclear. The CDR3 runs 13 residues. Trimming pared 10 bases from V and 4 bases from J, leaving 14 bases between. Written as DNA, the CDR3 is TGTGCCATCAGAGGCGGACGGTACAATGAGCAGTTCTTC. It translates to CAIRGGRYNEQFF.

This clonotype has only a few counts. The chain recombines TRBV5-1 with TRBJ2-7, with TRBD2 matching 10 bases. The CDR3 has 15 amino acids. CDR1 is SGHRS, CDR2 YFSETQ, per germline. V lost 4 bases, J lost 1 base, and 5 bases stayed unmatched. The CDR3 loop reads CASSPGTSESYEQYF. CDR3 coding DNA: TGCGCCAGCAGCCCTGGGACTAGCGAGTCCTACGAGCAGTACTTC. The entire variable domain, with the rest obtained from reference TRBV5-1 and TRBJ2-7, is as follows: KAGVTQTPRYLIKTRGQQVTLSCSPISGHRSVSWYQQTPGQGLQFLFEYFSETQRNKGNFPGRFSGRQFSNSRSEMNVSTLELGDSALYLCASSPGTSESYEQYFGPGTRLTVT.

V gene TRBV10-3 combines with J gene TRBJ1-4; weak D call: TRBD1 (6 bases). Trimming cost V 10 bases and J 8 bases, with 23 bases left between them. The CDR3 loop spans 15 amino acids. Germline V lookup: CDR1 ENHRY, CDR2 SYGVKD. Written as DNA, the CDR3 is TGTGCCAACAAAGCTTTGGTACAGGGAGGCGAAAAACTGTTTTTT. Protein: CANKALVQGGEKLFF.

The chain recombines TRBV6-1 with TRBJ2-5; 8 positions match TRBD2. The CDR3 extends over 18 amino acids. The germline V gene has CDR1 MNHNS and CDR2 SASEGT. The V and J ends lost 6 bases and 2 bases, in that order; junction bases with no gene match: 17. The CDR3 region has the DNA TGTGCCAGCAGCCTCCAAGGGCTATTTAGCGGGGCGCAAGAGACCCAGTACTTC. Protein: CASSLQGLFSGAQETQYF.

Concerning this clonotype: This could be a read error, since a much larger clone is one nucleotide away. The gene calls are TRBV2 and TRBJ2-1; tentative D call: TRBD1 (7 bases). Germline CDR1 SNHLY, CDR2 FYNNEI. The CDR3 contains 16 residues. V was shortened by 7 bases and J by 8 bases, with 24 bases between the two germline ends. CDR3 loop: CASKRGLYGGVDEQFF. The CDR3 DNA follows: TGTGCCAGCAAAAGGGGGCTCTACGGAGGGGTCGATGAGCAGTTCTTC.

The sample holds a few counts of this clonotype. The rearrangement uses TRBV20-1 and TRBJ2-7; TRBD1 aligns across 7 bases. The CDR3 spans 15 residues. The V segment lost 3 bases and the J segment 3 bases; nucleotides outside the gene matches: 11. Germline CDR1 DFQATT, CDR2 SNEGSKA (reference sequence). DNA of the CDR3: TGCAGTGCTAGGCCCCGGGACAGTTCATTCTACGAGCAGTACTTC. It codes for CSARPRDSSFYEQYF.

The V gene is TRBV3-1, the J gene TRBJ1-4; D gene uncertain. CDR3 size: 14 residues. The germline V gene encodes CDR1 LGHDT and CDR2 YNNKEL (reference sequence). The V and J ends lost 0 bases and 8 bases respectively, with 10 bases between them. The CDR3 DNA reads TGTGCCAGCAGCCAAGATCCACAGAGCGAAAAACTGTTTTTT. Residues: CASSQDPQSEKLFF.

This clonotype showed up many times. The V call is TRBV20-1, the J call TRBJ2-5; 12 positions match TRBD2. Germline V gene sequence: CDR1 DFQATT, CDR2 SNEGSKA (reference sequence). The CDR3 runs 17 residues. Germline trimming cut 7 bases from V and 5 bases from J; bases unmatched to any gene: 17. CDR3 DNA: TGCAGTGGCATTACTAGCGGGAGGCCTTCCGGGGGGGAGACCCAGTACTTC. Translated, it gives CSGITSGRPSGGETQYF.

The sample holds many counts of this clonotype. This chain connects TRBV20-1 to TRBJ2-5; 8 bases are shared with TRBD2. The CDR3 spans 15 residues. Germline CDR1 DFQATT, CDR2 SNEGSKA (reference sequence). V shed 0 bases and J 3 bases; nucleotides not matched to a gene: 6. DNA of the CDR3: TGCAGTGCTAGAGATCGGTATAGCGGGGAAGAGACCCAGTACTTC. This gives the protein CSARDRYSGEETQYF.

There are many counts of this clonotype. One end of the junction is discordant with germline, which a read error may explain. The chain carries TRBV20-1 and TRBJ2-7; D unclear. The germline V gene has CDR1 DFQATT and CDR2 SNEGSKA (reference sequence). This CDR3 has 12 residues. The CDR3 is CRARSSSYEQYF. In DNA form, the CDR3 reads TGCAGGGCTAGGAGCAGCAGTTACGAGCAGTACTTC.

V gene TRBV12-3 or TRBV12-4 combines with J gene TRBJ2-1; 10 bases align to TRBD2. The trim removed 6 bases at V and 8 bases at J, leaving 10 bases unmatched. The CDR3 extends over 15 amino acids. The CDR3, as DNA: TGTGCCAGCAGATGGATACTAGCGGGAACTCATGAGCAGTTCTTC. Protein: CASRWILAGTHEQFF.

The CDR3 spells CSAYGLSGENTDTQYF. The CDR3 DNA is TGCAGTGCTTACGGACTAAGCGGGGAGAACACAGATACGCAGTATTTT. V is TRBV20-1 and J is TRBJ2-3; 7 bases are shared with TRBD2. The CDR3 covers 16 residues. J lost 2 bases, V lost 5 bases, and 13 bases had no gene match. Per the germline V gene, CDR1 is DFQATT and CDR2 is SNEGSKA (reference sequence).

Concerning this clonotype itself: Compared with germline, one end of the junction differs, possibly owing to a read error. V gene TRBV3-1 combines with J gene TRBJ1-2; possibly TRBD1 for D (5 bases). The CDR3 runs 13 residues. Germline loops: CDR1 LGHDT, CDR2 YNNKEL (reference sequence). In DNA form, the CDR3 reads TGTGTCAGCAGCCGGCAGGGTGGATATGGCTACACCTTC. Residues: CVSSRQGGYGYTF.

This clonotype has just a few counts. J is TRBJ2-7 and V is TRBV10-3; D is possibly TRBD2 (5 bases). The CDR3 length is 15 residues. Per germline, CDR1 ENHRY and CDR2 SYGVKD. Between the trimmed V and J ends, which lost 2 bases and 7 bases, there was a span of 18 bases. This CDR3 reads CAISETPGRGGEQYF. The DNA of the CDR3 is TGTGCCATCAGTGAGACACCCGGACGGGGTGGAGAGCAGTACTTC.

This clonotype has more than one count but fewer than ten. The chain employs TRBV4-1 and TRBJ2-2, with D perhaps TRBD2 (7 bases). Germline V gene sequence: CDR1 MGHRA, CDR2 YSYEKL. The V gene lost 2 bases and the J gene lost 6 bases, with 22 bases spanning the gap. CDR3 length equals 18 residues. The CDR3 spells CASSQPRLRGGEAGELFF. The CDR3 coding sequence is TGCGCCAGCAGCCAACCACGGCTGAGGGGGGGCGAGGCCGGGGAGCTGTTTTTT.

The table lists this clonotype with a few counts. The rearrangement uses TRBV12-3 or TRBV12-4 and TRBJ1-5; TRBD1 agrees at 9 bases. The CDR3 extends over 16 amino acids. V shed 5 bases and J 3 bases; nucleotides not matched to a gene: 8. The CDR3 DNA sequence: TGTGCCAGCAGTCCACAGGGGGCTCTTCTCAATCAGCCCCAGCATTTT. As protein: CASSPQGALLNQPQHF.

This clonotype turned up a few times. The chain employs TRBV6-6 and TRBJ2-3; no clear D gene. The CDR3 totals 16 residues. Germline lookup yields CDR1 MNHNY and CDR2 SVGAGI (reference sequence). The V and J ends lost 5 bases and 2 bases respectively, with 17 bases between them. The chain's CDR3 is CASSKLEPPYTDTQYF. CDR3 DNA: TGTGCCAGCAGTAAGCTAGAGCCCCCTTACACAGATACGCAGTATTTT.

This chain connects TRBV6-2 or TRBV6-3 to TRBJ2-7; D is undetermined. V lost 0 bases, J lost 2 bases, and 11 bases lay in between. Per the germline V gene, CDR1 is MNHEY and CDR2 is SVGEGT. CDR3 length: 15 amino acids. The CDR3 spells CASSYSPRSPYEQYF. The CDR3, as DNA: TGTGCCAGCAGTTACTCTCCTAGGAGCCCCTACGAGCAGTACTTC.

This clonotype came up a few times. J is TRBJ2-5 and V is TRBV7-2; D perhaps matches TRBD1 (6 bases). Trimming cost V 2 bases and J 5 bases, with 15 bases left between them. Germline lookup yields CDR1 SGHTA and CDR2 FQGNSA. The CDR3 runs 15 residues. For the CDR3, the DNA is TGTGCCAGCAGCTTAATCGGGACACTGCAGGAGACCCAGTACTTC. Translating it yields CASSLIGTLQETQYF.

This clonotype was seen more than once but under ten times. The chain joins TRBV20-1 to TRBJ1-1, with unresolved D. Germline loops: CDR1 DFQATT, CDR2 SNEGSKA (reference sequence). The CDR3 runs to 14 residues. Trimming stripped 0 bases from V and 4 bases from J, with 12 bases between. This CDR3 reads CSARDFRARTEAFF. The CDR3 region has the DNA TGCAGTGCTAGAGATTTTAGGGCGCGCACTGAAGCTTTCTTT.